Sequencing of this TCR beta chain was carried out in a study of cytomegalovirus exposure and HLA in healthy donors (dated by TCRdb to the late 2010s). Regarding the study in general: According to an earlier analysis of a few hundred of the donors, some 180 million T cells yielded roughly 110 million unique TCR beta sequences and approximately 300 Gb of sequence data. Roughly 300 gigabases of sequencing data and tens of millions of unique TCR sequences were included in an early release covering about 620 HLA-typed donors. Of the roughly 400 genotyped donors, roughly 80% were placed in the genetic ancestry cluster associated with self-reported Caucasian donors. The study was designed to test whether signatures of past pathogen exposure could be identified by cataloging public T cell receptors. The study profiled the T cell repertoires of around 700 subjects by immunosequencing and related them to cytomegalovirus serostatus. Along with the approximately 620-subject first cohort, a separate validation cohort of over a hundred different subjects was used. High-throughput TCR immunosequencing, statistical association of individual TCRs with disease status, and machine learning were combined to predict cytomegalovirus infection status. A later analysis re-analyzed previously published TCR beta repertoires from hundreds of donors and added high-resolution HLA genotyping to study TCR occurrence patterns. In the later analysis, no new phenotypic data were used to find candidate immune exposures; instead, reliance was placed on TCR beta sequences and their occurrence across donors. An earlier analysis of approximately 500 of the donors applied high-throughput TCR beta sequencing to assess whether each TCR beta V gene segment acted as functional or pseudogenic. Donor age, sex, ethnicity and CMV serostatus were compiled together with the repertoire data. In a later genetic analysis, genome-wide SNP genotypes for about three fifths of the roughly 670 donors were used, and that subset was treated as a discovery cohort. All discovery cohort repertoires had been generated on a single sequencing platform. HLA typing included class I and class II loci at four-digit resolution. The number of typed donors differed by locus: about 620-640 for A, B, C, DRB1 and DQB1; 522 for DQA1; 606 for DPA1; and about 450 for DPB1. About five DR-DQ haplotypes were treated as single units for association and clustering because of strong linkage in the cohort. Among 350 to 400 genotyped donors of the cohort, an average of about 240,000 unique TCR beta nucleotide sequences were sequenced per donor, roughly 18% of them non-productive. Overall study results and their limits: The study listed 170 or so TCR beta chains as associated with cytomegalovirus. Most CMV-associated TCR beta chains appeared to be HLA-restricted in a later analysis, and the HLA associations seemed to be driven largely by CMV exposure. Broadly in line with IMGT annotations, most TCR beta V segments showed up in productive rearrangements about 87% or about 30% of the time in an earlier analysis of several hundred of the donors. This cohort had only TCR beta chains sequenced, and the lack of alpha or paired-chain data limited which features could be detected. A further reported finding was that TCR beta sequences accurately predicted the HLA-A and HLA-B alleles for most subjects in the first cohort. A later genetic analysis associated a missense DCLRE1C variant with V-gene and J-gene trimming of TCR beta chains, and an independent cohort replicated the association. The sequencing pipeline was judged likely to have produced a cluster of highly shared sequence variants as a technical artifact. It was suggested by the authors that the approach could potentially be generalized to other disease states and immunological phenotypes. Sequencing depth was assumed to be roughly uniform across donors in the presence/absence analyses, though that assumption may not hold. In a later analysis, HLA-associated TCR beta chains were found to be more clonally expanded and to have lower generation probabilities than equally common non-associated chains. According to a later analysis, TCR association rates differed among HLA loci, with DRB1 alleles showing the most associated TCRs and HLA-C alleles showing the fewest. In vitro tests confirmed that a few of the cytomegalovirus-associated TCR beta chains recognize cytomegalovirus antigens. Correlated functional status among segregating V segments might reflect linkage disequilibrium, but an unknown experimental factor could not be ruled out. While some public TCRs were present in many individuals, most TCR sequences turned up only very rarely across donors. Some IMGT-functional V segments, including TRBV6-2 and TRBV6-3, could not be told apart with the 87-base-pair reads, so those segments were excluded. In a later analysis, several top co-occurrence clusters were reported to appear linked to parvovirus B19, influenza, CMV and Epstein-Barr virus. HLA typing was unavailable for some donors at each locus, so association tests used only the typed subset. The classifier was reported to diagnose cytomegalovirus status with high specificity and sensitivity in both the original cohort and the validation cohort. Because counts were too low, seventeen rarely observed V segments, including chromosome 9 orphons, were excluded from the earlier analysis of roughly 580 of the donors. Specific HLA alleles were associated with 15,000 to 20,000 TCR beta sequences at a false discovery rate of 0.05 in a later analysis. The only immune exposure information available for the cohort was CMV serostatus. Assigning TCR associations to individual alleles was difficult when HLA alleles, especially DR and DQ, strongly co-occurred. Compared with the approximately 700-donor mean, donors in an Asian-associated ancestry cluster had fewer N-insertions in productive TCRs, according to a later genetic analysis.

Including the terminal cysteine and phenylalanine, the CDR3 comprises 19 residues. This entry keeps only the CDR3 DNA: 57 bases, framed from base 1. The germline ends are 21 bases apart after V is trimmed by 3 bases and J by 0 bases. The germline V gene (reference sequence) yields LNHDA for CDR1 and SQIVND for CDR2. The library was obtained by the immunoSEQ multiplex PCR assay. For the multiplex PCR, a mixture combining 60 forward primers for TCR Vbeta segments and 13 reverse primers for TCR Jbeta segments was used. Amplification of the CDR3 region of rearranged TCR beta genes was performed with a multiplex PCR assay on genomic DNA. The Illumina HiSeq System was used to sequence the amplified TCR beta libraries as 87-base-pair reads. The published analysis was carried out like this. A later analysis tallied tens of millions of unique TCR beta chains across the 666 repertoires, and approximately 12 million of those chains were shared by two or more donors. Raw reads were error-corrected and collapsed into unique sequences by a nearest-neighbor algorithm in which closely related sequences were merged to remove PCR and sequencing errors. Alignment of CDR3 sequences to IMGT reference sequences was used to assign V, D and J gene segments. Each retained sequence needed at least a six-nucleotide match to both a V gene segment and a J gene segment. Rearrangements were classified as productive when the CDR3 lacked stop codons and remained in frame with V and J, and all other rearrangements were classified as non-productive. CDR3 was defined by IMGT convention, running from the second conserved V-encoded cysteine to the conserved J-encoded phenylalanine. The earlier analysis of 500 to 600 of the donors excluded sequences that lacked an unambiguous match to a single V gene segment. In an earlier analysis of approximately 590 of the donors, V segments were called functional above 56.7% productive rearrangements and were called segregating when the between-donor standard deviation exceeded 5%. A statistical classification framework was built to diagnose cytomegalovirus status from the catalog of TCR beta chain sequences. A later analysis assigned V and J genes by comparing TCR nucleotide sequences with IMGT/GENE-DB human TR gene sequences. In a later analysis, CDR3 sequences and most-parsimonious VDJ recombination scenarios were assigned using the TCRdist pipeline. In a later analysis, each TCR beta chain was defined by its CDR3 amino acid sequence together with its V-gene family, and reads lacking a unique V-gene family were excluded. To address suspected cross-contamination and a sequencing artifact, a later analysis removed several hundred highly shared, low-generation-probability nucleotide sequences. In a later analysis, a clonal expansion index for each public chain was calculated from normalized within-repertoire ranks of inferred template counts. In a later analysis, generation probabilities were computed using a VDJ recombination model fitted to out-of-frame rearrangements, and the results were checked against IGoR. A later analysis scored TCR-TCR, TCR-HLA and TCR-CMV co-occurrence with hypergeometric tests, applying a repertoire-size bias correction to TCR pairs. To estimate false discovery rates, a later analysis permuted the HLA or CMV assignments 20 times. A later analysis grouped co-occurring TCRs with DBSCAN, adding TCRdist sequence similarity when clustering within HLA-allele-positive subsets. Repertoires with fewer than 30,000 or more than 120,000 public chains, plus five repertoires with anomalous nucleotide sharing, were excluded from co-occurrence clustering. This is the immuneACCESS table as TCRdb keeps it, with only in-frame sequences that have V and J called. A part of the clones is gone; compared with another copy, unresolved V genes explain less than half, and the rest is unexplained. Clonal size and the V and J genes are those of that table, whereas D and trimming came from the DNA. The table for this sample lists about 100,000 clones; approximately 80% of them were counted only once. The top ten constitute approximately 1.5% of the sample.

Turning to this clone: What antigen it recognizes has not been identified. The record has no base qualities; no much larger clone is one base away.

The cohort was made up of 500 to 850 healthy bone marrow donors. All cohort members were sampled while nominally healthy, although unrecorded immune exposures were likely present. The donor was CMV seronegative and was included in the group of around 320 seronegative cohort members. A peripheral blood sample was collected from each donor, and TCR beta sequencing was performed on peripheral blood mononuclear cells. Genomic DNA was extracted from the blood cell samples with the Qiagen DNeasy Blood Extraction Kit. Sequenced material: PBMCs. Recombination joined TRBV19 with TRBJ2-4, with TRBD2 as a weak D call on 5 bases. The source of this sequence is a woman aged 40 to 55 in good health and CMV-seronegative. The nucleotide sequence is given as TGTGCCAGTAGTATGTACGGGCCCCCGGCGGGCCCAGCCAAAAACATTCAGTACTTC. Its protein is CASSMYGPPAGPAKNIQYF.